The 9 T cell receptor beta chains in this list originate from one sample, sequenced in a study of blood T cell repertoires in COVID-19. The repertoire was sequenced with immunoSEQ multiplex PCR; TCRdb's copy has only in-frame clones and lacks some. Among approximately 61,000 clones listed, 65% to 85% were seen once. Material for sequencing was peripheral blood. All receptors come from a man at least 80 years old with active or convalescent COVID-19.

The rearrangement joins TRBV7-3 to TRBJ2-6, with 14 bases lining up with TRBD2. CDR1 and CDR2 from the germline V gene are SGHTA and FQGTGA. The CDR3 runs to 21 residues. With 2 bases clipped from V and 1 base from J, the junction kept 10 bases outside the gene matches. The CDR3 loop is CASSLPTGGTSGSSGANVLTF. Here the CDR3 DNA reads TGTGCCAGCAGCTTACCCACCGGGGGGACTAGCGGGAGTTCTGGGGCCAACGTCCTGACTTTC.

This chain connects TRBV30 to TRBJ2-1; the D gene is possibly TRBD2 (6 bases). The CDR3 loop spans 16 amino acids. The germline CDR1 and CDR2 sequences are GTSNPN and SVGIG (reference sequence). The ends were cut back, 7 bases at V and 0 bases at J, with 19 bases in the middle. The CDR3 bases are TGTGCCTTGGACCGGGTCGGGACTCGCTCCTACAATGAGCAGTTCTTC. Translated, it gives CALDRVGTRSYNEQFF.

The rearrangement links TRBV19 to TRBJ1-6, with TRBD1 matching over 7 bases. CDR1 is LNHDA and CDR2 is SQIVND in the germline V gene (reference sequence). The CDR3 covers 15 residues. Trimming took 6 bases from V and 9 from J; bases not matched to a gene: 11. In DNA, the CDR3 is TGTGCCAGTAGACCCACAGGGGTATGGTTTTCACCCCTCCACTTT. Translated, it gives CASRPTGVWFSPLHF.

Concerning this clone: A much larger clone sits a single nucleotide away, making a read error possible. V is TRBV6-5 and J is TRBJ1-6, with D maybe TRBD1 (6 bases). The length of the CDR3 is 13 residues. CDR1 MNHEY and CDR2 SVGAGI come from the germline V gene. Trimming removed 6 bases from V and 8 bases from J, with 11 bases in between. The CDR3 bases are TGTGCCAGCAGCCAAAACAGGGATTCACCCCTCCACTTT. Translation: CASSQNRDSPLHF.

This chain uses TRBV5-1 with TRBJ2-5, with 7 bases fitting TRBD1. The CDR3 loop spans 14 amino acids. Germline CDR1 reads SGHRS; CDR2 reads YFSETQ. The junction had 6 bases not matched to a gene; V was cut back by 0 bases and J by 7 bases. The CDR3 loop is CASSLGQGLGTQYF. The CDR3 region has the DNA TGCGCCAGCAGCTTGGGACAGGGTCTGGGGACCCAGTACTTC. Variable domain in full (rest from reference TRBV5-1 and TRBJ2-5): KAGVTQTPRYLIKTRGQQVTLSCSPISGHRSVSWYQQTPGQGLQFLFEYFSETQRNKGNFPGRFSGRQFSNSRSEMNVSTLELGDSALYLCASSLGQGLGTQYFGPGTRLLVL.

The chain employs TRBV5-1 and TRBJ2-7; D possibly corresponds to TRBD1 (6 bases). Germline assignment: CDR1 SGHRS and CDR2 YFSETQ. The germline V and J ends were trimmed by 0 bases and 2 bases, with 12 bases remaining between them. This CDR3 has 15 residues. The CDR3 DNA sequence: TGCGCCAGCAGCTTGGGGGCAGGGGAAACCTACGAGCAGTACTTC. It translates to CASSLGAGETYEQYF.

In its sample, this clone was seen a few times. The J gene is TRBJ1-2, the V gene TRBV29-1, with D possibly TRBD1 on 6 matching bases. CDR1 SQVTM and CDR2 ANQGSEA come from the germline V gene. V was cut by 7 bases and J by 4 bases, with 10 bases left in between. The CDR3 totals 11 residues. The CDR3 coding sequence is TGCAGCGGGGGGCGCACCTATGGCTACACCTTC. It translates to CSGGRTYGYTF.

The chain has TRBV10-3 and TRBJ1-2; weak D call: TRBD1 (5 bases). CDR1 is ENHRY and CDR2 is SYGVKD in the germline V gene. V shed 3 bases and J shed 4 bases, with 18 bases lying between them. This CDR3 spans 16 amino acids. The CDR3 here is CAISEGVGRGTYGYTF. CDR3 bases: TGTGCCATCAGTGAAGGGGTTGGGAGGGGAACCTATGGCTACACCTTC.

The chain links TRBV3-1 (or the pseudogene TRBV3-2) to TRBJ2-2; weak D call: TRBD2 (7 bases). Trimming left V 2 bases short and J 5 bases short, with 18 bases between. The CDR3 totals 17 residues. CDR1 is LGHDT and CDR2 is YNNKEL in the germline V gene (reference sequence). DNA for the CDR3: TGTGCCAGCAGCCAACCCTACAGGGACTACCGGACCGGGGAGCTGTTTTTT. Translating it yields CASSQPYRDYRTGELFF.